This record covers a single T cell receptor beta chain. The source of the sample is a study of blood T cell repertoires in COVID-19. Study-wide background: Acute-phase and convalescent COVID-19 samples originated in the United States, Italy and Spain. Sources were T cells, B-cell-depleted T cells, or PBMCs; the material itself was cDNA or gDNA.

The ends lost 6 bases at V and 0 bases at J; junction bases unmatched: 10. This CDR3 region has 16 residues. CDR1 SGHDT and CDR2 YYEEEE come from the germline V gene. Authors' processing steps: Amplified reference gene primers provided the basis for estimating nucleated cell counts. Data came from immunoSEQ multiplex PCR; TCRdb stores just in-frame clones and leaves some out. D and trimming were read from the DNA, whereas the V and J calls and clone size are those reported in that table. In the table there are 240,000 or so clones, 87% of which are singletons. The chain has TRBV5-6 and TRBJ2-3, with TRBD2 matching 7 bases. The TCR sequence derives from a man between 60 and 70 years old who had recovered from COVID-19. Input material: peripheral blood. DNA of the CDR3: TGTGCCAGCATAGTACTAGCGAGACTTAGCACAGATACGCAGTATTTT. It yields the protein CASIVLARLSTDTQYF.